The 27 T cell receptor beta chains given below trace back to one sample, sequenced in a study of blood T cell repertoires in COVID-19. Only in-frame clones appear in the TCRdb table, and some are missing; sequencing was by immunoSEQ multiplex PCR. The sample holds around 250,000 clones, about 91% seen once. The sample comprised PBMCs or T cells enriched from blood (not recorded which). These receptors all stem from a human donor in a cohort exposed to, infected with or recovered from COVID-19 (not recorded which). The donor label of this sample is uncertain.

The chain couples TRBV7-7 to TRBJ2-5; the D gene is possibly TRBD2 (6 bases). The CDR3 consists of 13 residues. V dropped 1 base and J dropped 4 bases, with 7 bases sitting between them. From germline, CDR1 is SSHAT and CDR2 FNYEAQ (reference sequence). CDR3 in DNA: TGTGCCAGCAGCTTAGAGGAGGGAGAGACCCAGTACTTC. Residues: CASSLEEGETQYF.

The J gene is TRBJ1-4, the V gene TRBV9; D is unresolved. V was shortened by 0 bases and J by 6 bases, with 9 bases between the two germline ends. This CDR3 contains 14 residues. CDR1 and CDR2 (germline): SGDLS, YYNGEE. CDR3 in DNA: TGTGCCAGCAGCGTAGGAGGATTTGATGAAAAACTGTTTTTT. It codes for CASSVGGFDEKLFF.

The rearrangement joins TRBV29-1 to TRBJ2-7; D may be TRBD1 (5 bases). CDR1 SQVTM and CDR2 ANQGSEA come from the germline V gene. Deletions cut 6 bases from V and 1 base from J, with 13 bases between. This CDR3 region has 13 residues. The CDR3 DNA follows: TGCAGCGTCACAGGTTATGATTCCTACGAGCAGTACTTC. Encoded protein: CSVTGYDSYEQYF.

V usage is TRBV9 and J usage is TRBJ1-3, with a weak D call TRBD1 (5 bases). Trimming took off 1 base at V and 12 bases at J, with 20 bases between the two ends. Germline CDR1 and CDR2: SGDLS and YYNGEE. CDR3 length: 15 amino acids. CDR3 protein: CASSVRVSDPGGIYF. The CDR3 DNA sequence: TGTGCCAGCAGCGTAAGGGTTTCGGACCCCGGGGGCATATATTTT.

A few counts support this clone. This chain uses TRBV19 with TRBJ1-6, with 9 bases fitting TRBD1. This CDR3 comprises 15 residues. CDR1 is LNHDA and CDR2 is SQIVND in the germline V gene (reference sequence). J gave up 6 bases and V 7 bases, and 7 bases lay outside the gene matches. The CDR3 region is CASTRTGDLNSPLHF. The CDR3 coding sequence is TGTGCCAGTACTCGGACAGGGGACCTTAATTCACCCCTCCACTTT.

The rearrangement joins TRBV27 to TRBJ1-2; 7 positions match TRBD1. The CDR3 runs to 13 residues. Germline values: CDR1 MNHEY, CDR2 SMNVEV (reference sequence). After removal of 4 bases from V and 2 bases from J, the junction contained 1 base not matched to a gene. CDR3 nucleotides: TGTGCCAGCAGTTCGACAGGGAACTATGGCTACACCTTC. Residues: CASSSTGNYGYTF.

The V and J genes are TRBV21-1 and TRBJ1-2. TRBV21-1 corresponds to a pseudogene. CDR3 length: 15 amino acids. In DNA, the CDR3 is TGTGCCAGCAGCGCCATTAGGGGGGGGCACTATGGCTACACCTTC. Encoded protein: CASSAIRGGHYGYTF.

The chain links TRBV2 to TRBJ1-1; 8 bases are a match to TRBD1. V shed 10 bases, J shed 3 bases, and the junction held 13 bases outside the gene matches. This CDR3 has 15 residues. Germline values: CDR1 SNHLY, CDR2 FYNNEI. The CDR3 DNA sequence: TGTGCCACCCTATCCGGGGACAGGTGGGACACTGAAGCTTTCTTT. The encoded protein is CATLSGDRWDTEAFF.

The J gene is TRBJ2-7, the V gene TRBV29-1; 9 bases are shared with TRBD2. The trim removed 7 bases at V and 3 bases at J, leaving 7 bases unmatched. The CDR3 runs to 13 residues. Per germline, CDR1 SQVTM and CDR2 ANQGSEA. CDR3 sequence (DNA): TGCAGCGCTACGACTAGCGGAGTCTACGAGCAGTACTTC. Its protein product is CSATTSGVYEQYF.

The J gene is TRBJ1-2, the V gene TRBV5-1; D remains unclear. CDR1 SGHRS and CDR2 YFSETQ come from the germline V gene. V was cut by 0 bases and J by 4 bases, with 10 bases left in between. The CDR3 is 14 amino acids. This CDR3 is CASSLVPGTYGYTF. Written as DNA, the CDR3 is TGCGCCAGCAGCTTGGTGCCGGGAACCTATGGCTACACCTTC.

V is TRBV25-1 and J is TRBJ1-1; tentatively, D is TRBD1 (6 bases). Trimming cost V 7 bases and J 1 base, with 19 bases left between them. Germline CDR1 and CDR2: MGHDK and SYGVNS. The CDR3 contains 16 residues. The CDR3, as DNA: TGTGCCAGCACTCGAGGGGGGGGTCACCGGAACACTGAAGCTTTCTTT. It yields the protein CASTRGGGHRNTEAFF. Supplemented by reference TRBV25-1 and TRBJ1-1, the full variable domain reads EADIYQTPRYLVIGTGKKITLECSQTMGHDKMYWYQQDPGMELHLIHYSYGVNSTEKGDLSSESTVSRIRTEHFPLTLESARPSHTSQYLCASTRGGGHRNTEAFFGQGTRLTVV.

This clone was counted between two and nine times. This chain uses TRBV19 with TRBJ1-5; 7 bases fit TRBD1. The CDR3 is made up of 18 amino acids. The V and J ends lost 3 bases and 0 bases, in that order; junction bases with no gene match: 11. Germline CDR1 reads LNHDA; CDR2 reads SQIVND (reference sequence). In DNA form, the CDR3 reads TGTGCCAGTAGTATCCGGGGGACAGCCCATCATAGCAATCAGCCCCAGCATTTT. Protein: CASSIRGTAHHSNQPQHF.

This chain connects TRBV20-1 to TRBJ1-5; D might be TRBD1 (5 bases). The CDR3 consists of 14 residues. Germline V gene data show CDR1 as DFQATT and CDR2 as SNEGSKA (reference sequence). Trimming stripped 3 bases from V and 4 bases from J, with 13 bases between. The CDR3 DNA reads TGCAGTGCTAGTGGAAGGGGTCGGAATCAGCCCCAGCATTTT. The encoded protein is CSASGRGRNQPQHF.

The V call is TRBV5-6, the J call TRBJ1-1; 9 bases are a match to TRBD1. Germline V gene sequence: CDR1 SGHDT, CDR2 YYEEEE. V gave up 3 bases and J gave up 5 bases; unmatched junction bases: 5. The CDR3 sequence is 14 residues long. CDR3 region: CASSSPQGATEAFF. CDR3 nucleotides: TGTGCCAGCAGCTCCCCACAGGGGGCGACTGAAGCTTTCTTT.

The chain is built from TRBV2 and TRBJ1-1, with 8 bases fitting TRBD1. The CDR3 covers 11 residues. J gave up 7 bases and V 6 bases, and 1 base lay outside the gene matches. Germline CDR1 SNHLY, CDR2 FYNNEI. CDR3 protein: CASRGQVEAFF. Here the CDR3 DNA reads TGTGCCAGCAGGGGACAGGTTGAAGCTTTCTTT.

Written as DNA, the CDR3 is TGCGCCAGCAGCTTGGGCGGACAGGCTGAAGCTTTCTTT. The encoded protein is CASSLGGQAEAFF. This chain uses TRBV5-1 with TRBJ1-1, with TRBD1 matching over 7 bases. This CDR3 has 13 residues. After removal of 0 bases from V and 6 bases from J, the junction contained 2 bases not matched to a gene. CDR1 and CDR2 from the germline V gene are SGHRS and YFSETQ. Together with reference TRBV5-1 and TRBJ1-1, the CDR3 gives the full variable domain: KAGVTQTPRYLIKTRGQQVTLSCSPISGHRSVSWYQQTPGQGLQFLFEYFSETQRNKGNFPGRFSGRQFSNSRSEMNVSTLELGDSALYLCASSLGGQAEAFFGQGTRLTVV.

This clone occurred once. The rearrangement links TRBV5-1 to TRBJ1-1, with D uncertain. This CDR3 is built from 14 residues. Germline CDR1 reads SGHRS; CDR2 reads YFSETQ. V was trimmed by 0 bases and J by 5 bases, leaving 11 bases between them. This chain's CDR3 is CASSLVTGETEAFF. For the CDR3, the DNA is TGCGCCAGCAGCTTGGTAACCGGGGAGACTGAAGCTTTCTTT. The complete variable domain, with remaining parts taken from reference TRBV5-1 and TRBJ1-1, reads KAGVTQTPRYLIKTRGQQVTLSCSPISGHRSVSWYQQTPGQGLQFLFEYFSETQRNKGNFPGRFSGRQFSNSRSEMNVSTLELGDSALYLCASSLVTGETEAFFGQGTRLTVV.

The chain has TRBV3-1 (or the pseudogene TRBV3-2) and TRBJ1-2; D unresolved. The CDR3 has 14 amino acids. V shed 2 bases and J shed 1 base, with 8 bases lying between them. Per germline, CDR1 LGHDT and CDR2 YNNKEL (reference sequence). CDR3 bases: TGTGCCAGCAGCCAACAACGGGATAACTATGGCTACACCTTC. Residues: CASSQQRDNYGYTF.

The rearrangement joins TRBV29-1 to TRBJ1-2; D may be TRBD1 (5 bases). Germline V CDR1 and CDR2: SQVTM, ANQGSEA. The CDR3 extends over 12 amino acids. V lost 4 bases and J lost 7, with 13 bases in between. The CDR3 nucleotides read TGCAGCGTTGTATGGGGGGTCGTTGGCTACACCTTC. Translating it yields CSVVWGVVGYTF.

V usage is TRBV2 and J usage is TRBJ1-5; possibly TRBD1 for D (5 bases). The CDR3 consists of 15 residues. Trimming removed 1 base at V and 1 base at J, with 8 bases between. Germline V lookup: CDR1 SNHLY, CDR2 FYNNEI. CDR3 sequence: CASSEEGISNQPQHF. In DNA, the CDR3 is TGTGCCAGCAGTGAAGAGGGGATAAGCAATCAGCCCCAGCATTTT.

V gene TRBV4-1 combines with J gene TRBJ1-1; maybe TRBD1 (5 bases). This CDR3 has 14 amino acids. Germline CDR1 MGHRA, CDR2 YSYEKL. V shed 4 bases and J shed 1 base, with 10 bases lying between them. CDR3 in DNA: TGCGCCAGCAGCCTATGGACAAGGAACACTGAAGCTTTCTTT. It is translated as CASSLWTRNTEAFF.

This chain connects TRBV4-1 to TRBJ1-1; 8 bases line up with TRBD1. After removal of 7 bases from V and 3 bases from J, the junction contained 19 bases not matched to a gene. The CDR3 covers 18 residues. Germline values: CDR1 MGHRA, CDR2 YSYEKL. The CDR3 loop reads CASKWGGPGGRRDTEAFF. The DNA of the CDR3 is TGCGCCAGCAAATGGGGAGGCCCAGGGGGCCGTAGGGACACTGAAGCTTTCTTT.

This clone appeared a single time. V and J are TRBV19 and TRBJ1-1; D is unresolved. The V gene's germline CDR1 is LNHDA and CDR2 SQIVND (reference sequence). The CDR3 runs to 12 residues. V was clipped by 5 bases and J by 1 base, with 5 bases between them. The CDR3 DNA reads as TGTGCCAGTAGTTCCGGGAACACTGAAGCTTTCTTT. Translated: CASSSGNTEAFF.

This clone was detected once. The CDR3 loop reads CATSDPSAGVDEQFF. CDR3 nucleotide sequence: TGTGCCACCAGTGACCCCTCCGCGGGGGTTGATGAGCAGTTCTTC. This chain connects TRBV24-1 to TRBJ2-1; 7 bases align to TRBD2. Germline CDR1 is KGHDR and CDR2 is SFDVKD. The CDR3 is 15 residues long. The trim removed 4 bases at V and 8 bases at J, leaving 10 bases unmatched.

This sequence joins TRBV2 and TRBJ1-5, with a tentative D call TRBD1 (6 bases). Looked up from germline, CDR1 is SNHLY and CDR2 is FYNNEI. Trimming cost V 3 bases and J 4 bases, with 10 bases left between them. CDR3 length equals 14 residues. The CDR3 DNA reads as TGTGCCAGCAGTGATGGGCAGGGGAATCAGCCCCAGCATTTT. Translating it yields CASSDGQGNQPQHF.

The chain recombines TRBV29-1 with TRBJ2-2; D may be TRBD1 (6 bases). CDR3 length: 14 amino acids. CDR1 is SQVTM and CDR2 is ANQGSEA in the germline V gene. Trimming took off 5 bases at V and 0 bases at J, with 10 bases between the two ends. For the CDR3, the DNA is TGCAGCGTTCAGGGGCGGACGAACACCGGGGAGCTGTTTTTT. This encodes CSVQGRTNTGELFF.

The chain carries TRBV19 and TRBJ1-5; 7 nucleotides agree with TRBD1. J gave up 0 bases and V 6 bases, and 2 bases lay outside the gene matches. Germline CDR1 LNHDA, CDR2 SQIVND (reference sequence). CDR3 length equals 14 residues. The CDR3 bases are TGTGCCAGTAGAACAGGGGATAGCAATCAGCCCCAGCATTTT. This translates into CASRTGDSNQPQHF.